Sequencing of this T cell receptor (delta chain) was carried out in a study of γδ T cells in repeated Plasmodium falciparum infection (TCRdb year 2021). Looking at the study overall: In the natural-infection arm, Malian children exposed to intense seasonal malaria transmission were enrolled and compared against age and gender matched Australian children. The study looked at how repeated Plasmodium falciparum infection shapes the human gammadelta T cell repertoire, using both natural infection in Mali and controlled human malaria infection. Malian gammadelta TCR repertoires were analysed cross-sectionally during no-transmission periods and longitudinally across acute febrile malaria episodes. Samples from controlled-infection subjects were taken at baseline, right before selected infections, and 21 days after each infection. Several malaria-naive U.S. adults underwent four controlled human malaria infections by bites from P. falciparum NF54-infected Anopheles stephensi mosquitoes over about 590 days.

Concerning this clone: Its cognate antigen has yet to be identified. The TCRdb protein, from a much larger clone, departs from this DNA's translation at residue 3, likely by read error; the protein shown derives from the DNA.

The CDR3 holds 25 amino acids from the cysteine to the phenylalanine. The CDR3 DNA has 75 bases and is translated from base 1. CDR1 and CDR2 are read off the germline V gene as TSWWSYY and QGS. Libraries were built with multiplex PCR. Sequenced using an Illumina MiSeq. Every sorted gammadelta T cell sample had both its TCR gamma (TRG) and TCR delta (TRD) chains sequenced. Processing in the source paper ran as follows. Repertoire analyses included clonotype tree plots, accumulated frequency of the top 20 clonotypes, diversity index (DI) and D75 metrics. TCRdb reran clone calling on the public reads with CATT; rows sharing one DNA sequence were then combined. These V and J calls are TCRdb output, not the study's own analysis. The sample profile shows 75,000 to 95,000 delta-chain clones; roughly 0.9% of them were found once. Nearly 10% of the sample is held by the ten biggest clonotypes. Vgamma9/Vdelta2+ and Vdelta2-negative gammadelta T cell populations were flow-sorted from peripheral blood mononuclear cells for bulk TCR repertoire analysis.

General study outcomes and caveats: In Vdelta2-negative gammadelta TCR repertoires, which were largely Vdelta1+, repeated controlled infections appeared to drive waves of new clonotype selection. Because the controlled-infection cohort was small, analysis of inter-individual variability in gammadelta T cell responses was limited. Vgamma9/Vdelta2+ TCR repertoires showed a highly stable polyclonal repertoire over time and infection, with many inter-individual overlapping TCRgamma sequences. The Malian cohort was drawn from a small rural village made up mostly of one ethnic group, which limits generalizability. Compared with Australian children, Malian children appeared to have Vdelta2-negative gammadelta TCR repertoires that were more clonally expanded, less diverse and less shared.

The chain uses TRDV1 and TRDJ1; a stretch of 7 junction bases matches TRDD3. Here the J gene came from matching the DNA to germline, since TCRdb omits it. Sequencing was carried out using gamma-delta T cells from blood. The sequence came from a pool of human donors (malaria-infected and uninfected, not separated). The bases are TGTGCTATTGGGGATTCTTACAGGGAGCACCATTCTGGGGGCCGCGACATCCCGTACACCGATAAACTCATCTTT. This codes for CAIGDSYREHHSGGRDIPYTDKLIF.